Shown below are 23 T cell receptor beta chains from a single sample sequenced in a study of blood T cell repertoires in COVID-19. Assay used: immunoSEQ multiplex PCR; TCRdb lists only in-frame clones, some missing. The sample lists around 290,000 clones, roughly nine tenths occurring once. The sample consisted of peripheral blood. The receptors originated from a young woman with COVID-19, enrolled during active disease.

This chain links TRBV6-5 with TRBJ1-4; TRBD1 matches at 7 bases. J gave up 4 bases and V 4 bases, and 3 bases lay outside the gene matches. The CDR3 is 14 residues long. Germline-derived CDR1 and CDR2 are MNHEY and SVGAGI. The CDR3 loop reads CASSSGQYNEKLFF. The CDR3 bases are TGTGCCAGCAGTTCGGGACAGTATAATGAAAAACTGTTTTTT.

The genes are TRBV30 and TRBJ1-2; D might be TRBD1 (6 bases). Trimming took off 3 bases at V and 4 bases at J, with 12 bases between the two ends. Germline V gene data show CDR1 as GTSNPN and CDR2 as SVGIG (reference sequence). The CDR3 loop spans 13 amino acids. The CDR3 sequence: CAWRTGTSYGYTF. The CDR3 DNA reads as TGTGCCTGGAGGACCGGGACAAGCTATGGCTACACCTTC.

This rearrangement joins TRBV5-1 to TRBJ1-2; 7 bases match TRBD1. The CDR3 sequence is 13 residues long. CDR1 SGHRS and CDR2 YFSETQ come from the germline V gene. Unmatched junction bases numbered 4, after V lost 0 bases and J lost 8 bases. The CDR3 protein is CASSLEGQLGYTF. CDR3 DNA sequence: TGCGCCAGCAGCTTGGAGGGACAGTTGGGCTACACCTTC.

The genes are TRBV4-2 and TRBJ2-7, with 13 bases lining up with TRBD2. The CDR3 is 18 amino acids. The germline V gene encodes CDR1 LGHNA and CDR2 YNFKEQ. The trim removed 5 bases at V and 6 bases at J, leaving 16 bases unmatched. The CDR3 DNA reads as TGTGCCAGCAGCGACCGGGACCGCCCGGGACTAGCGGGAAGCGAGCAGTACTTC. This codes for CASSDRDRPGLAGSEQYF.

This rearrangement joins TRBV6-2 or TRBV6-3 to TRBJ2-7; possible D gene TRBD1, 6 bases. Germline V CDR1 and CDR2: MNHEY, SVGEGT. Trimming removed 2 bases from V and 3 bases from J, with 20 bases in between. The CDR3 runs 17 residues. The CDR3 reads CASSYGNGQPGNYEQYF. The CDR3 DNA reads TGTGCCAGCAGTTACGGGAATGGACAGCCCGGGAACTACGAGCAGTACTTC.

The chain is built from TRBV27 and TRBJ2-7; D is perhaps TRBD1 (5 bases). V lost 2 bases and J 1 base, leaving 15 bases between the germline ends. The CDR3 is 16 amino acids. Germline loops: CDR1 MNHEY, CDR2 SMNVEV (reference sequence). CDR3 nucleotide sequence: TGTGCCAGCAGTTTAAAGGGTGGACACCAATCCTACGAGCAGTACTTC. It encodes CASSLKGGHQSYEQYF.

Concerning this clone itself: The same CDR3 arises from other DNA sequences in this sample as well. The gene calls are TRBV30 and TRBJ1-3; D unclear. The CDR3 contains 13 residues. V was clipped by 2 bases and J by 0 bases, with 5 bases between them. The germline V gene encodes CDR1 GTSNPN and CDR2 SVGIG (reference sequence). CDR3 in DNA: TGTGCCTGGAGTCTCGGCTCTGGAAACACCATATATTTT. Its protein product is CAWSLGSGNTIYF.

V usage is TRBV2 and J usage is TRBJ2-3; D is perhaps TRBD1 (5 bases). The CDR3 extends over 14 amino acids. V lost 2 bases and J lost 3, with 9 bases in between. CDR1 and CDR2 (germline): SNHLY, FYNNEI. The CDR3 coding sequence is TGTGCCAGCAGTGAACTACAGGTTACAGATACGCAGTATTTT. Translated, it gives CASSELQVTDTQYF.

This clone is a singleton in its sample. The chain combines TRBV6-5 with TRBJ1-2; 9 nucleotides line up with TRBD1. The CDR3 is 14 residues long. CDR1 and CDR2 from the germline V gene are MNHEY and SVGAGI. V lost 1 base, J lost 8 bases, and 5 bases stayed unmatched. The DNA of the CDR3 is TGTGCCAGCAGTTACTTACAGGGACAGGGAGGCTACACCTTC. It is translated as CASSYLQGQGGYTF.

The gene calls are TRBV6-1 and TRBJ2-1; TRBD2 is a possible D gene (5 bases). Trimming left V 3 bases short and J 4 bases short, with 16 bases between. The CDR3 contains 16 residues. Germline V gene lookup returns CDR1 MNHNS and CDR2 SASEGT. CDR3 nucleotide sequence: TGTGCCAGCAGTGAGGCTAAGGCTACTAGGTACAATGAGCAGTTCTTC. Residues: CASSEAKATRYNEQFF.

This clone was seen a single time. This chain uses TRBV19 with TRBJ1-5; 9 bases match TRBD1. Looked up from germline, CDR1 is LNHDA and CDR2 is SQIVND (reference sequence). J gave up 6 bases and V 5 bases, and 2 bases lay outside the gene matches. The CDR3 sequence is 13 residues long. CDR3 sequence: CASSWDRVQPQHF. DNA for the CDR3: TGTGCCAGTAGTTGGGACAGGGTTCAGCCCCAGCATTTT.

The genes are TRBV5-1 and TRBJ2-1; 8 bases are a match to TRBD2. Trimming cost V 5 bases and J 7 bases; bases outside gene matches: 11. This CDR3 has 15 residues. The germline gives CDR1 SGHRS, CDR2 YFSETQ. In DNA, the CDR3 is TGCGCCAGCAGTTATTCAGCGGGAGTCGAGAATGAGCAGTTCTTC. It codes for CASSYSAGVENEQFF. Supplemented by reference TRBV5-1 and TRBJ2-1, the full variable domain reads KAGVTQTPRYLIKTRGQQVTLSCSPISGHRSVSWYQQTPGQGLQFLFEYFSETQRNKGNFPGRFSGRQFSNSRSEMNVSTLELGDSALYLCASSYSAGVENEQFFGPGTRLTVL.

The chain employs TRBV5-6 and TRBJ2-2; 7 bases are a match to TRBD1. CDR3 length equals 15 residues. V lost 4 bases, J lost 4 bases, and 7 bases stayed unmatched. CDR1 and CDR2 from the germline V gene are SGHDT and YYEEEE. Here the CDR3 reads CASSLMGQSTGELFF. CDR3 coding DNA: TGTGCCAGCAGCCTTATGGGACAGAGCACCGGGGAGCTGTTTTTT.

This sequence joins TRBV14 and TRBJ1-5, with a possible D match to TRBD1 (5 bases). Trimming pared 3 bases from V and 7 bases from J, leaving 10 bases between. CDR1 SGHDN and CDR2 FVKESK come from the germline V gene. The CDR3 is made up of 13 amino acids. The CDR3 region is CASSQGLGQPQHF. The CDR3 DNA sequence: TGTGCCAGCAGCCAGGGGCTGGGACAGCCCCAGCATTTT. Full variable domain (rest looked up from reference TRBV14 and TRBJ1-5): EAGVTQFPSHSVIEKGQTVTLRCDPISGHDNLYWYRRVMGKEIKFLLHFVKESKQDESGMPNNRFLAERTGGTYSTLKVQPAELEDSGVYFCASSQGLGQPQHFGDGTRLSIL.

The gene calls are TRBV30 and TRBJ2-7; D is perhaps TRBD1 (5 bases). Trimming shortened V by 0 bases and J by 7 bases, and 19 bases separated the two germline ends. The germline V gene encodes CDR1 GTSNPN and CDR2 SVGIG (reference sequence). This CDR3 has 15 residues. The CDR3 sequence: CAWSVSIGVQVEQYF. Here the CDR3 DNA reads TGTGCCTGGAGTGTGTCAATAGGGGTCCAGGTGGAGCAGTACTTC.

This clone has more than one count but fewer than ten. The J gene is TRBJ1-1, the V gene TRBV11-2; the D gene is possibly TRBD1 (6 bases). Germline V gene data show CDR1 as SGHAT and CDR2 as FQNNGV. This CDR3 region has 15 residues. V lost 2 bases and J 1 base, leaving 11 bases between the germline ends. The CDR3 DNA follows: TGTGCCAGCAGCTTAAGGCAGGGGCCGAACACTGAAGCTTTCTTT. This gives the protein CASSLRQGPNTEAFF.

The V and J genes are TRBV6-6 and TRBJ2-3, with 10 nucleotides matching TRBD2. CDR1 MNHNY and CDR2 SVGAGI come from the germline V gene (reference sequence). CDR3 length equals 16 residues. The V segment lost 6 bases and the J segment 2 bases; nucleotides outside the gene matches: 8. CDR3 coding DNA: TGTGCCAGCAGCCCCGGACTAGCGGCAAACACAGATACGCAGTATTTT. Translating it yields CASSPGLAANTDTQYF.

This chain connects TRBV28 to TRBJ1-5; possible D gene TRBD1, 6 bases. The CDR3 covers 15 residues. Germline lookup yields CDR1 MDHEN and CDR2 SYDVKM. The ends were cut back, 5 bases at V and 4 bases at J, with 15 bases in the middle. CDR3 in DNA: TGTGCCAGCAGTCCCCGGGACATCCGGAATCAGCCCCAGCATTTT. This gives the protein CASSPRDIRNQPQHF.

V gene TRBV11-1 combines with J gene TRBJ1-4; 9 bases fit TRBD1. V lost 3 bases and J lost 8; bases outside the gene matches: 4. The germline CDR1 and CDR2 sequences are SGHAT and FQDESV (reference sequence). The CDR3 covers 14 residues. CDR3 protein: CASSLNRGPEKLFF. In DNA, the CDR3 is TGTGCCAGCAGCTTGAACAGGGGGCCGGAAAAACTGTTTTTT. Drawing the rest from reference TRBV11-1 and TRBJ1-4, the complete variable domain is EAEVAQSPRYKITEKSQAVAFWCDPISGHATLYWYRQILGQGPELLVQFQDESVVDDSQLPKDRFSAERLKGVDSTLKIQPAELGDSAMYLCASSLNRGPEKLFFGSGTQLSVL.

The chain is built from TRBV3-1 (or the pseudogene TRBV3-2) and TRBJ2-1; 11 bases align to TRBD2. The ends lost 0 bases at V and 11 bases at J; junction bases unmatched: 6. Germline V gene data show CDR1 as LGHDT and CDR2 as YNNKEL (reference sequence). CDR3 length: 15 residues. The CDR3 reads CASSQDLGTSGKQFF. In DNA, the CDR3 is TGTGCCAGCAGCCAAGATCTTGGGACTAGCGGTAAGCAGTTCTTC.

The chain has TRBV6-6 and TRBJ1-4; 11 nucleotides align to TRBD1. Germline V gene sequence: CDR1 MNHNY, CDR2 SVGAGI (reference sequence). V trimming: 10 bases; J trimming: 4 bases; junction bases outside the gene matches: 5. CDR3 size: 14 residues. The CDR3 reads CATRGTGGNEKLFF. CDR3 nucleotides: TGTGCCACCAGGGGGACAGGGGGTAATGAAAAACTGTTTTTT.

V and J are TRBV6-6 and TRBJ2-1, with D tentatively TRBD1 (5 bases). CDR3 length: 15 amino acids. Germline V gene sequence: CDR1 MNHNY, CDR2 SVGAGI (reference sequence). V was cut by 2 bases and J by 4 bases, with 12 bases left in between. In nucleotides, the CDR3 is TGTGCCAGCAGTTACGGCAGGGTGTTTTACAATGAGCAGTTCTTC. This sequence encodes CASSYGRVFYNEQFF.

This chain joins TRBV3-1 (or the pseudogene TRBV3-2) and TRBJ2-1; 9 nucleotides line up with TRBD2. V lost 6 bases and J lost 6; bases outside the gene matches: 9. CDR3 length: 15 residues. Germline loops: CDR1 LGHDT, CDR2 YNNKEL (reference sequence). In DNA, the CDR3 is TGTGCCAGCAGACCCTGGGCGGGAGGGCTCAATGAGCAGTTCTTC. Amino acids: CASRPWAGGLNEQFF.